These 8 T cell receptor beta chains came from one sample sequenced in a study of T cells after yellow fever vaccination. TCRdb itself ran the 5' RACE reads through MiXCR, one entry per CDR3 protein. The table lists 450,000 to 550,000 distinct CDR3 sequences, roughly 21% of them singletons, with roughly an eighth in the top ten. The source was PBMCs, collected 15 days after the yellow fever booster vaccination. All receptors derive from a man aged 25-40 years who received the YFV17D yellow fever vaccine.

Of note for this clonotype: A read error may produce the germline difference seen at one junction end. The rearrangement uses TRBV12-3 or TRBV12-4 and TRBJ2-6; 10 bases line up with TRBD1. The CDR3 extends over 17 amino acids. This CDR3 is CASSLVGTGDRANALTF. CDR3 in DNA: TGTGCCAGCAGTTTAGTAGGGACAGGGGATAGGGCCAACGCCCTGACTTTC.

J is TRBJ2-1 and V is TRBV6-1; TRBD1 aligns across 12 bases. V was clipped by 4 bases and J by 6 bases; unmatched bases: 1. CDR1 MNHNS and CDR2 SASEGT come from the germline V gene. The CDR3 extends over 14 amino acids. In DNA form, the CDR3 reads TGTGCCAGCAGTGCGGGACAGGGGGCCAATGAGCAGTTCTTC. Translating it yields CASSAGQGANEQFF.

This clonotype showed up just a few times. The V gene is TRBV27, the J gene TRBJ2-4; 9 bases are a match to TRBD1. The junction had 5 bases not matched to a gene; V was cut back by 2 bases and J by 3 bases. This CDR3 comprises 16 residues. The germline V gene has CDR1 MNHEY and CDR2 SMNVEV (reference sequence). The CDR3 region is CASSLRTGVSKNIQYF. The CDR3 DNA reads TGTGCCAGCAGTTTAAGGACAGGGGTCAGCAAAAACATTCAGTACTTC.

This clonotype was recorded many times. The chain carries TRBV6-5 and TRBJ2-3, with D hard to call. The CDR3 sequence is 15 residues long. V was clipped by 3 bases and J by 4 bases, with 14 bases between them. CDR1 and CDR2 from the germline V gene are MNHEY and SVGAGI. CDR3 residues: CASSYRGVGADTQYF. The CDR3 DNA reads TGTGCCAGCAGTTATAGAGGAGTCGGTGCAGATACGCAGTATTTT.

The chain recombines TRBV24-1 with TRBJ2-5; D remains ambiguous. V was cut by 4 bases and J by 2 bases, with 13 bases left in between. Germline lookup yields CDR1 KGHDR and CDR2 SFDVKD. The length of the CDR3 is 15 residues. CDR3 sequence reads: CATSEGGAAQETQYF. The DNA for the CDR3 is TGTGCCACCAGTGAGGGTGGTGCAGCACAAGAGACCCAGTACTTC.

The CDR3 DNA is TGCAGTGCCAAACAGGGAAACACTGAAGCTTTCTTT. Translated, it gives CSAKQGNTEAFF. The chain links TRBV20-1 to TRBJ1-1; D is possibly TRBD1 (6 bases). Per the germline V gene, CDR1 is DFQATT and CDR2 is SNEGSKA (reference sequence). V lost 6 bases and J lost 2, with 10 bases in between. The length of the CDR3 is 12 residues.

This clonotype turned up a few times. The chain is built from TRBV10-3 and TRBJ2-7; 7 nucleotides align to TRBD2. CDR3 size: 12 residues. CDR1 is ENHRY, CDR2 SYGVKD, per germline. Trimming at V came to 7 bases and at J to 5 bases, leaving 5 bases not matched to a gene. The CDR3 nucleotides are TGTGCCATCACGGGGGGAGTCGACGAGCAGTACTTC. It yields the protein CAITGGVDEQYF.

This clonotype has just a few counts. The CDR3 coding sequence is TGTGCCAGTAGTCGCCTAGCGGGCCCTACTAATGAGCAGTTCTTC. Encoded protein: CASSRLAGPTNEQFF. The chain couples TRBV19 to TRBJ2-1, with 8 nucleotides matching TRBD2. V dropped 5 bases and J dropped 7; count of bases not matched to a gene: 10. Germline values: CDR1 LNHDA, CDR2 SQIVND (reference sequence). CDR3 length equals 15 residues.